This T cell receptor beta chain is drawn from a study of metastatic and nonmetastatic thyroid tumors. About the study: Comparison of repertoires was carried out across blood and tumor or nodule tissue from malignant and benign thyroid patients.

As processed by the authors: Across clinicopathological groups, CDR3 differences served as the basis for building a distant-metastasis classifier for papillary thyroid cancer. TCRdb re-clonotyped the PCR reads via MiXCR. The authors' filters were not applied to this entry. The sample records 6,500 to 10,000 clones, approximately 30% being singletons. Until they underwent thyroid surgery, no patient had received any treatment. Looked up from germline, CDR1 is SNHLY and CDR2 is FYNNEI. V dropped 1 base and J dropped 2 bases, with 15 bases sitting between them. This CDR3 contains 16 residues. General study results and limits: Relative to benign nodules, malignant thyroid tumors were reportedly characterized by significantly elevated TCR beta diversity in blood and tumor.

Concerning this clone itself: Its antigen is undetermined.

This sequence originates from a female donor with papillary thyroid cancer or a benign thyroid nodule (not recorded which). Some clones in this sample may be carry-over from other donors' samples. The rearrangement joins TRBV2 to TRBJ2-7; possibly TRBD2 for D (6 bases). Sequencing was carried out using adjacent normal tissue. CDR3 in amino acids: CASSEGDSRGTYEQYF. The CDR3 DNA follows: TGTGCCAGCAGTGAAGGAGACTCGCGGGGTACCTACGAGCAGTACTTC.